One and the same sample provided the 10 T cell receptor beta chains below, sequenced in a study of blood T cell repertoires in COVID-19. Profiled with immunoSEQ multiplex PCR; TCRdb holds only in-frame clones, not every one. The repertoire consists of over 85,000 clones, with 85% occurring once and the leading ten covering 3.5% to 4%. The sequenced material came from peripheral blood. The receptors stem from a man in his fifties or sixties with acute or convalescent COVID-19.

The rearrangement joins TRBV5-1 to TRBJ2-1; D is unresolved. Germline V gives CDR1 SGHRS, CDR2 YFSETQ. Trimming took 0 bases from V and 5 from J, leaving 6 bases between them. The CDR3 is 13 amino acids. The CDR3 protein is CASSLDSNNEQFF. CDR3 in DNA: TGCGCCAGCAGCTTGGACTCGAACAATGAGCAGTTCTTC. Looking up the rest from reference TRBV5-1 and TRBJ2-1 gives the full variable domain: KAGVTQTPRYLIKTRGQQVTLSCSPISGHRSVSWYQQTPGQGLQFLFEYFSETQRNKGNFPGRFSGRQFSNSRSEMNVSTLELGDSALYLCASSLDSNNEQFFGPGTRLTVL.

In this sample, this clone turned up once. As DNA, the CDR3 is TGTGCCAGCAGCGATAGGGACACCGGAAACATTCAGTACTTC. Its translation is CASSDRDTGNIQYF. The J gene is TRBJ2-4, the V gene TRBV7-2, with a tentative D call TRBD1 (6 bases). CDR3 length: 14 residues. Trimming stripped 5 bases from V and 6 bases from J, with 14 bases between. Germline values: CDR1 SGHTA, CDR2 FQGNSA.

CDR3 sequence (DNA): TGTGCCAGCACCCCGGGGAGGGTGGGTGGAAAACTGTTTTTT. It translates to CASTPGRVGGKLFF. The rearrangement uses TRBV11-2 and TRBJ1-4; D uncertain. Trimming cost V 7 bases and J 10 bases, with 19 bases left between them. Germline CDR1 and CDR2: SGHAT and FQNNGV. The length of the CDR3 is 14 residues.

The CDR3 reads CAISVIVFGELFF. The CDR3 DNA is TGTGCCATCAGTGTTATCGTGTTTGGGGAGCTGTTTTTT. The chain employs TRBV10-3 and TRBJ2-2; D is uncertain. V gave up 4 bases and J gave up 8 bases, with 11 bases separating them. This CDR3 spans 13 amino acids. In germline, CDR1 is ENHRY, CDR2 SYGVKD.

The chain uses TRBV29-1 and TRBJ2-7, with 8 positions matching TRBD2. The V gene end was trimmed by 4 bases and the J gene end by 2 bases; junction bases not matched to a gene: 4. Per the germline V gene, CDR1 is SQVTM and CDR2 is ANQGSEA. The CDR3 loop spans 13 amino acids. The CDR3 protein is CSVVGGAAYEQYF. The CDR3 nucleotides are TGCAGCGTTGTCGGGGGGGCTGCCTACGAGCAGTACTTC.

This chain connects TRBV6-5 to TRBJ1-2; a possible D gene is TRBD1 (6 bases). Germline lookup yields CDR1 MNHEY and CDR2 SVGAGI. The length of the CDR3 is 12 residues. With 6 bases removed from V and 4 bases from J, the gap between germline ends came to 9 bases. CDR3 DNA sequence: TGTGCCAGCAGGAGGGGGGGCTATGGCTACACCTTC. The encoded protein is CASRRGGYGYTF.

The V gene is TRBV30, the J gene TRBJ1-5; D possibly corresponds to TRBD1 (5 bases). Germline lookup yields CDR1 GTSNPN and CDR2 SVGIG (reference sequence). CDR3 length: 13 residues. Trimming removed 2 bases from V and 2 bases from J, with 7 bases in between. The CDR3 region is CAWSQGGNQPQHF. DNA for the CDR3: TGTGCCTGGAGTCAAGGGGGCAATCAGCCCCAGCATTTT.

J is TRBJ1-2 and V is TRBV7-2; the match to TRBD1 covers 9 bases. CDR1 is SGHTA and CDR2 is FQGNSA in the germline V gene. With V trimmed by 5 bases and J by 2 bases, 6 bases remained unmatched. The CDR3 totals 15 residues. Written as DNA, the CDR3 is TGTGCCAGCAGCATAGGGACAGGGCCAAACTATGGCTACACCTTC. Translation: CASSIGTGPNYGYTF.

V usage is TRBV6-4 and J usage is TRBJ2-7; D might be TRBD2 (5 bases). The germline V gene encodes CDR1 MRHNA and CDR2 SNTAGT. The germline V and J ends were trimmed by 5 bases and 9 bases, with 17 bases remaining between them. The CDR3 spans 13 residues. The CDR3 DNA reads TGTGCCAGCAGTCCCGCCCCGGACTCGGTGCAGTACTTC. Residues: CASSPAPDSVQYF.

The chain couples TRBV24-1 to TRBJ2-5, with a weak D call TRBD2 (5 bases). Trimming removed 4 bases from V and 7 bases from J, with 9 bases in between. This CDR3 has 12 amino acids. CDR1 is KGHDR and CDR2 is SFDVKD in the germline V gene. The CDR3 DNA reads TGTGCCACCAGTGACTTCGAGGGGACCCAGTACTTC. It codes for CATSDFEGTQYF.